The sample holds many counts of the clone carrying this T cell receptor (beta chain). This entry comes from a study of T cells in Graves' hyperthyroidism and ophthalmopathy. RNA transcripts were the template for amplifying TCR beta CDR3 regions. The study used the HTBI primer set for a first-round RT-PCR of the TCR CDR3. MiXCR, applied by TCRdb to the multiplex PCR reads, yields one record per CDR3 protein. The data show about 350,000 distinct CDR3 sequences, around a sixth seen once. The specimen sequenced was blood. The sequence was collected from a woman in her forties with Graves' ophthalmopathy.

The CDR3 nucleotides read TGCGCCAGCAGCCTCAGGCCGTTACTAGCGGGGACCGGGGAGCTGTTTTTT. Amino acids: CASSLRPLLAGTGELFF. This chain links TRBV4-1 with TRBJ2-2; 10 positions agree with TRBD2. The CDR3 sequence is 17 residues long. Germline loops: CDR1 MGHRA, CDR2 YSYEKL. V shed 4 bases and J 5 bases; nucleotides not matched to a gene: 10.